This entry describes one T cell receptor (beta chain). In the source study's methods: Counts of nucleated cells, estimated from reference gene primer amplification, were obtained. Sequencing used immunoSEQ multiplex PCR; TCRdb keeps in-frame clones, though not all of them. That table furnishes V, J and clone size, whereas the DNA furnished D and trimming. Counted here are approximately 260,000 clones, 70% to 90% occurring once; the ten biggest clones make up about 4.5%. This record comes from a study of blood T cell repertoires in COVID-19. Overall study: Donors in the United States, Italy and Spain gave samples during acute or convalescent COVID-19. T cells, B-cell-depleted T cells, or PBMCs supplied cDNA or gDNA.

J lost 2 bases, V lost 5 bases, and 11 bases had no gene match. The germline V gene has CDR1 SGHVS and CDR2 FNYEAQ. This CDR3 is built from 19 residues. The chain joins TRBV7-6 to TRBJ2-5, with 16 bases identical to TRBD2. The TCR originated in a man aged 60 to 75 who had recovered from COVID-19. The source material was peripheral blood. The CDR3 sequence: CASSPTGTSGGVGQETQYF. The CDR3 nucleotides read TGTGCCAGCAGCCCCACTGGGACTAGCGGGGGGGTGGGACAAGAGACCCAGTACTTC.